The 9 T cell receptor beta chains below all came from one sample that was sequenced in a study of T cells in localized non-small cell lung cancer. This table comes from immunoSEQ multiplex PCR, and its TCRdb copy is limited to in-frame clones, with some not included. The table shows roughly 40,000 clones, with over 75% occurring only once. This specimen consisted of peripheral blood, obtained before any cancer treatment. The receptors here all came from a woman aged 40-75 years with stage I lung adenocarcinoma.

The chain combines TRBV29-1 with TRBJ2-7; 10 positions match TRBD2. Per germline, CDR1 SQVTM and CDR2 ANQGSEA. The CDR3 is made up of 17 amino acids. The trim removed 5 bases at V and 5 bases at J, leaving 18 bases unmatched. This CDR3 is CSVRGPSGSSYLDEQYF. The CDR3, as DNA: TGCAGCGTTCGAGGGCCTAGCGGGAGCTCCTACCTTGACGAGCAGTACTTC.

The rearrangement links TRBV6-1 to TRBJ1-1; 7 nucleotides line up with TRBD1. Germline V gene lookup returns CDR1 MNHNS and CDR2 SASEGT. This CDR3 has 13 residues. Losses at the gene ends were 5 bases for V and 6 bases for J; bases not matched to a gene: 6. The CDR3 DNA sequence: TGTGCCAGCAGTCTTCGGGACAGCCCTGAAGCTTTCTTT. Protein: CASSLRDSPEAFF.

This clone was seen more than once but under ten times. The gene calls are TRBV7-2 and TRBJ2-7; D is undetermined. Trimming took 6 bases from V and 2 from J, leaving 8 bases between them. CDR1 and CDR2 from the germline V gene are SGHTA and FQGNSA. This CDR3 contains 12 residues. This CDR3 is CASSPRAYEQYF. The CDR3 coding sequence is TGTGCCAGCAGTCCCCGGGCCTACGAGCAGTACTTC.

This chain connects TRBV6-1 to TRBJ1-2, with TRBD1 identical over 8 bases. CDR3 length: 14 residues. The V gene's germline CDR1 is MNHNS and CDR2 SASEGT. Germline trimming cut 10 bases from V and 1 base from J; bases unmatched to any gene: 8. The CDR3 DNA is TGTGCCACTACCGCAGACAGGGGTAACTATGGCTACACCTTC. Protein sequence: CATTADRGNYGYTF.

The genes are TRBV19 and TRBJ2-1, with D possibly matching TRBD1 (5 bases). Trimming took 8 bases from V and 1 from J, leaving 15 bases between them. The germline V gene has CDR1 LNHDA and CDR2 SQIVND (reference sequence). This CDR3 is 15 amino acids long. The CDR3 spells CASGVKGWSYNEQFF. The CDR3 DNA reads as TGTGCCAGTGGAGTGAAGGGGTGGTCCTACAATGAGCAGTTCTTC.

The V gene is TRBV28, the J gene TRBJ2-2; D possibly corresponds to TRBD2 (6 bases). Between the trimmed V and J ends, which lost 5 bases and 5 bases, there was a span of 18 bases. The germline gives CDR1 MDHEN, CDR2 SYDVKM. The CDR3 has 16 residues. CDR3 protein: CASSPIGSSGTGELFF. Written as DNA, the CDR3 is TGTGCCAGCAGTCCAATCGGGAGCAGTGGTACCGGGGAGCTGTTTTTT.

The chain combines TRBV5-8 with TRBJ1-1, with a weak D call TRBD1 (6 bases). CDR3 length: 14 amino acids. The V gene lost 4 bases and the J gene lost 1 base, with 11 bases spanning the gap. Germline CDR1 is SGHTS and CDR2 is YDEGEE. The CDR3 region is CASSPQGRNTEAFF. For the CDR3, the DNA is TGTGCCAGCAGCCCGCAGGGGAGGAACACTGAAGCTTTCTTT.

This clone has only a few counts. The chain's CDR3 is CAWSVRAGGGTDTQYF. Here the CDR3 DNA reads TGTGCCTGGAGTGTACGGGCGGGAGGGGGCACAGATACGCAGTATTTT. This rearrangement joins TRBV30 to TRBJ2-3; 9 bases match TRBD2. Trimming took 0 bases from V and 1 from J; bases not matched to a gene: 5. The CDR3 runs 16 residues. Germline assignment: CDR1 GTSNPN and CDR2 SVGIG (reference sequence).

The chain links TRBV9 to TRBJ1-5, with D unclear. The CDR3 runs 13 residues. Trimming pared 4 bases from V and 5 bases from J, leaving 10 bases between. Looked up from germline, CDR1 is SGDLS and CDR2 is YYNGEE. The CDR3 loop is CASSPTPDQPQHF. As DNA, the CDR3 is TGTGCCAGCAGCCCCACCCCGGATCAGCCCCAGCATTTT. Combining the CDR3 with reference TRBV9 and TRBJ1-5 gives the whole variable domain DSGVTQTPKHLITATGQRVTLRCSPRSGDLSVYWYQQSLDQGLQFLIQYYNGEERAKGNILERFSAQQFPDLHSELNLSSLELGDSALYFCASSPTPDQPQHFGDGTRLSIL.